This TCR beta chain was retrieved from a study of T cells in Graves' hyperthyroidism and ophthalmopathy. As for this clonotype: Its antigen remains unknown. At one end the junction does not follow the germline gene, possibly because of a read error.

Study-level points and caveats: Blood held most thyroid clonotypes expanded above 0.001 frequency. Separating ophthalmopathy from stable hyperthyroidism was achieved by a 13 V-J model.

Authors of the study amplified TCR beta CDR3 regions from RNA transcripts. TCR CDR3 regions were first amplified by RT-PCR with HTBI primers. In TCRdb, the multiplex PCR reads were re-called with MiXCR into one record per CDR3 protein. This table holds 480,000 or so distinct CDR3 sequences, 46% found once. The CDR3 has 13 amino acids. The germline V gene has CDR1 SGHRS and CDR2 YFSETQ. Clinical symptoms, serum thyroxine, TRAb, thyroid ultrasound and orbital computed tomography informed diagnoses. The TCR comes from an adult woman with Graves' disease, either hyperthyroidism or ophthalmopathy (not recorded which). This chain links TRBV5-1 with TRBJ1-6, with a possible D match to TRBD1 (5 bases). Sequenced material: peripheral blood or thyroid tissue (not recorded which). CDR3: CASSFDSHSPLHF. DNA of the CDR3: TGCGCCAGCAGCTTCGACAGTCATTCGCCCCTCCACTTT.